This is a list of T cell receptor beta chains from one sample in a study of beta chain features in type 1 diabetes. Repertoires were generated with immunoSEQ multiplex PCR, while TCRdb's copy carries only in-frame clones and drops some. The repertoire holds a few hundred thousand clones, with more than 9.5% as singletons. The material sequenced was naive CD4+ T cells from blood. The source is a woman in her 30s in good health. The CDR3 runs from the conserved cysteine through the conserved F or W. The order of the fields is V gene, D gene, J gene, clone size, CDR3 DNA, CDR3 protein. D genes are given only for firm matches. Size tells how often a clone was seen (once, few, many) or the class of an expanded clone, and some rows leave it out.

TRBV7-8,NA,TRBJ2-7,few,TGTGCCAGCAGCCCAATCGGACTCCACGTTGAGCAGTACTTC,CASSPIGLHVEQYF
TRBV28,TRBD1,TRBJ2-7,few,TGTGCCAGCAGTGCAAACTACAGGGGTCGGTCCTACGAGCAGTACTTC,CASSANYRGRSYEQYF
TRBV30,NA,TRBJ1-1,few,TGTGCCTGGAGTGACAGTATGAACACTGAAGCTTTCTTT,CAWSDSMNTEAFF
TRBV5-4,TRBD1,TRBJ1-2,NA,TGTGCCAGCAGTCCCGGACAGGGCTGGTATGGCTACACCTTC,CASSPGQGWYGYTF
TRBV5-4,NA,TRBJ1-5,NA,TGTGCCAGCAGCCTACAGGGAAGTCAGCCCCAGCATTTT,CASSLQGSQPQHF
TRBV4-2,TRBD2,TRBJ2-5,NA,TGTGCCAGCAGCCAAGTAGCGGGGGGCGTAGCAGGAGAGACCCAGTACTTC,CASSQVAGGVAGETQYF
TRBV7-6,TRBD1,TRBJ2-3,once,TGTGCCAGCAGCTCCAAGGTAGGGGGCTCGGGCACAGATACGCAGTATTTT,CASSSKVGGSGTDTQYF
TRBV7-9,TRBD2,TRBJ2-7,NA,TGTGCCAGCAGCTTAGCTGGCGGGGGCTACGAGCAGTACTTC,CASSLAGGGYEQYF
TRBV29-1,NA,TRBJ1-1,NA,TGCAGCGTTCTTGGACAGATGAACACTGAAGCTTTCTTT,CSVLGQMNTEAFF
TRBV4-3,NA,TRBJ2-1,few,TGCGCCAGCAGCCAAGTCGCTGCTAGCGTTGGTGAGCAGTTCTTC,CASSQVAASVGEQFF
TRBV15,TRBD1,TRBJ1-2,few,TGTGCCACCAGCAGAGATCTGGGGACAGCCGCCTATGGCTACACCTTC,CATSRDLGTAAYGYTF
TRBV15,TRBD1,TRBJ2-7,few,TGTGCCACCAGCAAGGGACAGGGAAACTCCTACGAGCAGTACTTC,CATSKGQGNSYEQYF
TRBV6-1,TRBD1,TRBJ2-2,few,TGTGCCAGCAGTGAAGGGGGGACAGGGAACACCGGGGAGCTGTTTTTT,CASSEGGTGNTGELFF
TRBV28,TRBD2,TRBJ2-1,NA,TGTGCCAGCGGGACTACCTTCAATGAGCAGTTCTTC,CASGTTFNEQFF
TRBV4-1,TRBD2,TRBJ2-1,NA,TGCGCCAGCAGCCCCCGCACCGGGAGGGCCTACAATGAGCAGTTCTTC,CASSPRTGRAYNEQFF
TRBV29-1,TRBD2,TRBJ2-5,few,TGCAGCGTCCGAGGGTTAGCGGGAGTCGCAGAGACCCAGTACTTC,CSVRGLAGVAETQYF
TRBV19,TRBD1,TRBJ1-5,NA,TGTGCCAGTAGTGGGGCAGGGGGCTTCGATCAGCCCCAGCATTTT,CASSGAGGFDQPQHF
TRBV28,TRBD2,TRBJ2-1,NA,TGTGCCAGCAGGCCTACTAGCGGGAGCGCCTACAATGAGCAGTTCTTC,CASRPTSGSAYNEQFF
TRBV30,NA,TRBJ2-7,NA,TGTGCCTGGAGAGAGAACGAGCAGTACTTC,CAWRENEQYF
TRBV6-1,TRBD1,TRBJ2-7,NA,TGTGCCAGCAGTAGGACAGGGGGCGAATACGAGCAGTACTTC,CASSRTGGEYEQYF
TRBV7-2,NA,TRBJ2-3,NA,TGTGCCAGCAGCTTACTACGCATTGGCACAGATACGCAGTATTTT,CASSLLRIGTDTQYF
TRBV5-6,NA,TRBJ2-3,NA,TGTGCCAGCAGCTTGGGGCCAAACAGGGTCACAGATACGCAGTATTTT,CASSLGPNRVTDTQYF
TRBV10-3,NA,TRBJ1-4,NA,TGTGCCACCACAGGGTCGGCTAATGAAAAACTGTTTTTT,CATTGSANEKLFF
TRBV28,NA,TRBJ2-2,NA,TGTGCCAGCAGCCGTAGCTTCAACACCGGGGAGCTGTTTTTT,CASSRSFNTGELFF
TRBV5-1,NA,TRBJ2-1,NA,TGCGCCAGCAGCTTGACCGGGACAAACTACAATGAGCAGTTCTTC,CASSLTGTNYNEQFF
TRBV4-2,NA,TRBJ2-1,few,TGTGCCAGCACCTACAGGTCTGAGTCCTACAATGAGCAGTTCTTC,CASTYRSESYNEQFF
TRBV28,NA,TRBJ1-2,NA,TGTGCCAGCAGTTTATCACGGAACTATGGCTACACCTTC,CASSLSRNYGYTF
TRBV18,NA,TRBJ2-3,few,TGTGCCAGCTCACCACTCGGAGCTAGCACAGATACGCAGTATTTT,CASSPLGASTDTQYF
TRBV19,NA,TRBJ2-1,NA,TGTGCCAGTAATCCGGGAACCCCCTACAATGAGCAGTTCTTC,CASNPGTPYNEQFF
TRBV15,NA,TRBJ2-5,few,TGTGCCACCAGCAGAGATAGAACGTTCCAAGAGACCCAGTACTTC,CATSRDRTFQETQYF
TRBV5-1,TRBD2,TRBJ2-7,NA,TGCGCCAGCAGACTAGCGGGAGGAGATAACGAGCAGTACTTC,CASRLAGGDNEQYF
TRBV6-5,NA,TRBJ2-1,NA,TGTGCCAGCAGCCTTGGGGCTTACAATGAGCAGTTCTTC,CASSLGAYNEQFF
TRBV5-1,TRBD1,TRBJ1-1,NA,TGCGCCAGCAGCTCCGACAGGGCCACTGAAGCTTTCTTT,CASSSDRATEAFF
TRBV30,NA,TRBJ2-3,NA,TGTGCCTGGAGTTTCCCCGGGACAAACACAGATACGCAGTATTTT,CAWSFPGTNTDTQYF
TRBV29-1,NA,TRBJ2-7,NA,TGCAGCGTTCAGACACCCAACTCCTACGAGCAGTACTTC,CSVQTPNSYEQYF
TRBV5-1,TRBD1,TRBJ2-1,NA,TGCGCCAGCCAAGGGACAGGGAGATGGAATGAGCAGTTCTTC,CASQGTGRWNEQFF
TRBV7-2,NA,TRBJ2-3,few,TGTGCCAGCAGCCCCGGCGGAGGCACAGATACGCAGTATTTT,CASSPGGGTDTQYF
TRBV7-9,TRBD1,TRBJ2-3,NA,TGTGCCAGCAGCTTACAGGGGGCAATCGCAGATACGCAGTATTTT,CASSLQGAIADTQYF
TRBV28,NA,TRBJ1-5,NA,TGTGCCAGCAGTTCCCAGGATCAGCCCCAGCATTTT,CASSSQDQPQHF
TRBV9,TRBD2,TRBJ2-1,NA,TGTGCCAGCAGCGTAGGCGGCAGCGGGGGCTACAATGAGCAGTTCTTC,CASSVGGSGGYNEQFF
TRBV28,NA,TRBJ2-3,few,TGTGCCAGCAGTTCACAGGGAAGCACAGATACGCAGTATTTT,CASSSQGSTDTQYF
TRBV6-5,NA,TRBJ2-1,few,TGTGCCAGCAGTTACCTAAAAGAGCAGTTCTTC,CASSYLKEQFF
TRBV6-6,NA,TRBJ2-3,NA,TGTGCCAGCAGTCAGCCGGGAGATACGCAGTATTTT,CASSQPGDTQYF
TRBV7-9,NA,TRBJ2-5,many,TGTGCCAGCAGGCAACTTGGAGAGACCCAGTACTTC,CASRQLGETQYF
TRBV29-1,NA,TRBJ1-1,NA,TGCAGCGTTTACCCCATGCGGGGGGCGAACACTGAAGCTTTCTTT,CSVYPMRGANTEAFF
TRBV5-4,TRBD1,TRBJ2-5,few,TGTGCCAGCAGCGACAGGGGAGGTGGGGAGACCCAGTACTTC,CASSDRGGGETQYF
TRBV7-9,NA,TRBJ2-1,few,TGTGCCAGCAGCTTAGCGTTAGTATTGGCGGGCCCGTTCTTC,CASSLALVLAGPFF